These 30 T cell receptor beta chains were all obtained from the same sample, sequenced in a study of T cell changes during pregnancy in multiple sclerosis (dated by TCRdb to the late 2010s). The library relied on the immunoSEQ multiplex PCR assay. TCRdb provides this immuneACCESS table in a form limited to in-frame rearrangements. Some clones are lacking; in checked studies, under half of them reflect an unresolved V gene, and why the rest are absent is not known. The sample table lists 30,000 to 35,000 clones, about 91% of them with a count of one. Around 9.8% of the sample is held by the ten biggest clonotypes. The sample consisted of CD8+ T cells from peripheral blood mononuclear cells, taken in the first trimester of pregnancy. The receptors here all came from a female donor with multiple sclerosis, enrolled in a pregnancy study.

CDR3 DNA sequence: TGTGCCAGCAAGGAGGAGCCGAACACTGAAGCTTTCTTT. It specifies CASKEEPNTEAFF. The J gene is TRBJ1-1, the V gene TRBV19; D is unresolved. V lost 9 bases to trimming and J lost 1 base, with 12 bases between them. The CDR3 covers 13 residues. CDR1 is LNHDA, CDR2 SQIVND, per germline (reference sequence).

CDR3 sequence reads: CASSYSPGANVLTF. For the CDR3, the DNA is TGTGCCAGCAGTTACTCTCCGGGGGCCAACGTCCTGACTTTC. The chain has TRBV6-5 and TRBJ2-6; D gene ambiguous. Looked up from germline, CDR1 is MNHEY and CDR2 is SVGAGI. V was shortened by 0 bases and J by 4 bases, with 4 bases between the two germline ends. The CDR3 is 14 amino acids.

The genes are TRBV19 and TRBJ1-1; 9 nucleotides match TRBD1. The germline V gene encodes CDR1 LNHDA and CDR2 SQIVND (reference sequence). V shed 5 bases and J 10 bases; nucleotides not matched to a gene: 11. The CDR3 is made up of 14 amino acids. CDR3 DNA sequence: TGTGCCAGTAGTCTCCGGGACAGGGATTACGGAGCTTTCTTT. It encodes CASSLRDRDYGAFF.

This rearrangement joins TRBV7-9 to TRBJ1-2; 7 bases match TRBD1. This CDR3 has 15 amino acids. From germline, CDR1 is SEHNR and CDR2 FQNEAQ (reference sequence). Germline trimming cut 2 bases from V and 7 bases from J; bases unmatched to any gene: 10. The CDR3 sequence is CASSLPLTGHGGYTF. CDR3 coding DNA: TGTGCCAGCAGCTTACCACTGACAGGGCATGGTGGCTACACCTTC. Supplemented by reference TRBV7-9 and TRBJ1-2, the full variable domain reads DTGVSQNPRHKITKRGQNVTFRCDPISEHNRLYWYRQTLGQGPEFLTYFQNEAQLEKSRLLSDRFSAERPKGSFSTLEIQRTEQGDSAMYLCASSLPLTGHGGYTFGSGTRLTVV.

This chain joins TRBV2 and TRBJ1-1; D possibly corresponds to TRBD1 (6 bases). With 9 bases removed from V and 1 base from J, the gap between germline ends came to 18 bases. The CDR3 totals 15 residues. Germline CDR1 is SNHLY and CDR2 is FYNNEI. In DNA form, the CDR3 reads TGTGCCAGACATCCTTTGGGACACACGAACACTGAAGCTTTCTTT. Protein: CARHPLGHTNTEAFF.

The rearrangement uses TRBV2 and TRBJ2-4; 8 bases are a match to TRBD2. V lost 5 bases to trimming and J lost 1 base; unmatched junction nucleotides: 4. In germline, CDR1 is SNHLY, CDR2 FYNNEI. This CDR3 comprises 15 residues. CDR3 sequence: CASSSSSGAKNIQYF. In nucleotides, the CDR3 is TGTGCCAGCAGTAGCTCTAGCGGGGCCAAAAACATTCAGTACTTC.

The chain couples TRBV18 to TRBJ2-1, with 9 bases matching TRBD2. The CDR3 is 14 amino acids. The germline V gene encodes CDR1 KGHSH and CDR2 LQKENI. The junction had 4 bases not matched to a gene; V was cut back by 3 bases and J by 7 bases. The CDR3, as DNA: TGTGCCAGCTCACCGTCTAGCGGGGAAAATGAGCAGTTCTTC. Its protein is CASSPSSGENEQFF.

The chain is built from TRBV7-3 and TRBJ2-1; TRBD1 matches 9 bases. The germline gives CDR1 SGHTA, CDR2 FQGTGA. The junction had 3 bases not matched to a gene; V was cut back by 4 bases and J by 5 bases. This CDR3 spans 14 amino acids. The CDR3 DNA follows: TGTGCCAGCAGCTCACAGGGGGCGGACAATGAGCAGTTCTTC. Encoded protein: CASSSQGADNEQFF.

The V gene is TRBV6-6, the J gene TRBJ1-1; 9 nucleotides match TRBD1. Germline-derived CDR1 and CDR2 are MNHNY and SVGAGI (reference sequence). The CDR3 length is 14 residues. The trim removed 7 bases at V and 5 bases at J, leaving 8 bases unmatched. For the CDR3, the DNA is TGTGCCAGCACCGCACAGGGGGCGGCGACTGAAGCTTTCTTT. It specifies CASTAQGAATEAFF.

This clone was observed once. V gene TRBV7-3 combines with J gene TRBJ2-7; D perhaps matches TRBD1 (6 bases). The germline V and J ends were trimmed by 5 bases and 2 bases, with 16 bases remaining between them. There are 15 residues in the CDR3. Germline values: CDR1 SGHTA, CDR2 FQGTGA. As DNA, the CDR3 is TGTGCCAGCAGCATTCTACAGGGAAAGACCTACGAGCAGTACTTC. This codes for CASSILQGKTYEQYF.

This rearrangement joins TRBV25-1 to TRBJ1-1, with 9 bases matching TRBD1. Germline-derived CDR1 and CDR2 are MGHDK and SYGVNS. This CDR3 is built from 17 residues. The junction had 9 bases not matched to a gene; V was cut back by 2 bases and J by 2 bases. The chain's CDR3 is CASSEVGATGGNTEAFF. Written as DNA, the CDR3 is TGTGCCAGCAGTGAAGTAGGTGCTACAGGGGGCAACACTGAAGCTTTCTTT.

J is TRBJ1-5 and V is TRBV16, with TRBD1 as a possible D gene (5 bases). Germline V gives CDR1 KGHSY, CDR2 FQNENV. Trimming took 4 bases from V and 4 from J, leaving 8 bases between them. CDR3 size: 13 residues. The CDR3 here is CASSRTGNQPQHF. CDR3 DNA: TGTGCCAGCAGCCGCACAGGAAATCAGCCCCAGCATTTT.

The chain recombines TRBV11-2 with TRBJ2-7; perhaps TRBD2 as D (6 bases). CDR1 SGHAT and CDR2 FQNNGV come from the germline V gene. This CDR3 has 13 amino acids. Trimming took off 6 bases at V and 3 bases at J, with 12 bases between the two ends. In DNA, the CDR3 is TGTGCCAGCAGGGAGGGGAGAGTCTACGAGCAGTACTTC. Translating it yields CASREGRVYEQYF.

This rearrangement joins TRBV15 to TRBJ2-2; D gene uncertain. Looked up from germline, CDR1 is LNHNV and CDR2 is YYDKDF (reference sequence). The CDR3 is 17 residues long. V gave up 0 bases and J gave up 0 bases, with 11 bases separating them. The CDR3 loop reads CATSRDPQRANTGELFF. CDR3 bases: TGTGCCACCAGCAGAGATCCGCAGCGAGCGAACACCGGGGAGCTGTTTTTT. Full variable domain (rest looked up from reference TRBV15 and TRBJ2-2): DAMVIQNPRYQVTQFGKPVTLSCSQTLNHNVMYWYQQKSSQAPKLLFHYYDKDFNNEADTPDNFQSRRPNTSFCFLDIRSPGLGDTAMYLCATSRDPQRANTGELFFGEGSRLTVL.

The chain carries TRBV6-1 and TRBJ2-7, with a possible D match to TRBD1 (6 bases). This CDR3 is built from 12 residues. The germline V gene encodes CDR1 MNHNS and CDR2 SASEGT. V dropped 6 bases and J dropped 3 bases, with 9 bases sitting between them. The CDR3 sequence is CASRLTGYEQYF. The CDR3 region has the DNA TGTGCCAGCAGACTGACAGGCTACGAGCAGTACTTC.

The chain links TRBV19 to TRBJ2-7; 8 bases line up with TRBD1. The germline CDR1 and CDR2 sequences are LNHDA and SQIVND (reference sequence). The CDR3 runs to 13 residues. V gave up 5 bases and J gave up 5 bases; unmatched junction bases: 5. The CDR3 DNA sequence: TGTGCCAGTAGTGACAGGGGAGCTCACGAGCAGTACTTC. Translation gives CASSDRGAHEQYF.

This rearrangement joins TRBV5-4 to TRBJ2-1; TRBD2 matches at 8 bases. Germline V gene lookup returns CDR1 SGHNT and CDR2 YYREEE (reference sequence). Germline trimming cut 0 bases from V and 4 bases from J; bases unmatched to any gene: 9. The CDR3 is 17 residues long. The CDR3 DNA sequence: TGTGCCAGCAGCTTGGTGTTGATCGGGGGGGCTTACAATGAGCAGTTCTTC. Residues: CASSLVLIGGAYNEQFF.

The table lists this clone with a few counts. This chain links TRBV2 with TRBJ1-1; possibly TRBD1 for D (5 bases). Germline V gene data show CDR1 as SNHLY and CDR2 as FYNNEI. The V end was cut by 4 bases, the J end by 3 bases, with 9 bases between. This CDR3 has 13 residues. The CDR3 reads CASSGGWDTEAFF. The CDR3 DNA is TGTGCCAGCAGTGGGGGCTGGGACACTGAAGCTTTCTTT. Full variable domain (rest looked up from reference TRBV2 and TRBJ1-1): EPEVTQTPSHQVTQMGQEVILRCVPISNHLYFYWYRQILGQKVEFLVSFYNNEISEKSEIFDDQFSVERPDGSNFTLKIRSTKLEDSAMYFCASSGGWDTEAFFGQGTRLTVV.

This clone was picked up a small number of times. This chain links TRBV27 with TRBJ1-5, with no clear D. The CDR3 length is 15 residues. V lost 2 bases and J 0 bases, leaving 8 bases between the germline ends. Germline V CDR1 and CDR2: MNHEY, SMNVEV (reference sequence). This CDR3 is CASSLGPYSNQPQHF. Here the CDR3 DNA reads TGTGCCAGCAGTTTAGGGCCGTATAGCAATCAGCCCCAGCATTTT.

This chain links TRBV9 with TRBJ2-3; unclear D gene. Deletions cut 2 bases from V and 0 bases from J, with 7 bases between. This CDR3 has 14 amino acids. In germline, CDR1 is SGDLS, CDR2 YYNGEE. The CDR3 reads CASSVVPSTDTQYF. The CDR3 bases are TGTGCCAGCAGCGTCGTCCCGAGCACAGATACGCAGTATTTT.

V usage is TRBV21-1 and J usage is TRBJ1-1; the table assigns TRBD1, which was not confirmed against the DNA. TRBV21-1 is given as a pseudogene. The CDR3 is 14 amino acids. The CDR3 nucleotides are TGTGCCAGCAGCAATGACAGGGAGAACACTGAAGCTTTCTTT. Protein: CASSNDRENTEAFF.

This clone was seen at least ten times. The rearrangement links TRBV6-1 to TRBJ1-3; D is perhaps TRBD1 (5 bases). The CDR3 totals 15 residues. Trimming left V 3 bases short and J 0 bases short, with 9 bases between. The germline CDR1 and CDR2 sequences are MNHNS and SASEGT. DNA of the CDR3: TGTGCCAGCAGTGATTTAACAGGCTCTGGAAACACCATATATTTT. Translating gives CASSDLTGSGNTIYF.

J is TRBJ2-7 and V is TRBV9; 12 nucleotides match TRBD2. With 3 bases clipped from V and 5 bases from J, the junction kept 18 bases outside the gene matches. The germline gives CDR1 SGDLS, CDR2 YYNGEE. This CDR3 is built from 19 residues. This chain's CDR3 is CASSATSGGLFTSADEQYF. Written as DNA, the CDR3 is TGTGCCAGCAGCGCCACTAGCGGGGGGTTATTCACCTCCGCGGACGAGCAGTACTTC.

The CDR3 coding sequence is TGTGCCAGCAGTTTATCGAGCGGGACCTCACAAGAGACCCAGTACTTC. This gives the protein CASSLSSGTSQETQYF. V gene TRBV27 combines with J gene TRBJ2-5, with 7 bases identical to TRBD2. Germline-derived CDR1 and CDR2 are MNHEY and SMNVEV (reference sequence). CDR3 length: 16 residues. After removal of 0 bases from V and 2 bases from J, the junction contained 6 bases not matched to a gene.

The V call is TRBV29-1, the J call TRBJ2-7; TRBD2 is a possible D gene (5 bases). In germline, CDR1 is SQVTM, CDR2 ANQGSEA. The CDR3 consists of 13 residues. V was trimmed by 4 bases and J by 6 bases, leaving 16 bases between them. The CDR3 reads CSVGSGEDSEQYF. CDR3 bases: TGCAGCGTTGGGTCCGGGGAAGATAGCGAGCAGTACTTC.

As to this clone: Other DNA sequences in this specimen translate into the identical CDR3. V gene TRBV6-5 combines with J gene TRBJ1-3, with D possibly being TRBD1 (5 bases). Trimming left V 0 bases short and J 4 bases short, with 10 bases between. Germline CDR1 is MNHEY and CDR2 is SVGAGI. CDR3 length: 15 amino acids. The CDR3 loop reads CASSYSGEGGNTIYF. CDR3 DNA sequence: TGTGCCAGCAGTTACTCAGGGGAAGGGGGAAACACCATATATTTT.

The chain carries TRBV9 and TRBJ2-7; 9 bases match TRBD1. This CDR3 spans 16 amino acids. After removal of 3 bases from V and 5 bases from J, the junction contained 12 bases not matched to a gene. In germline, CDR1 is SGDLS, CDR2 YYNGEE. The CDR3 bases are TGTGCCAGCAGCGGAACCGGGACAGGGTGGGGGAACGAGCAGTACTTC. As protein: CASSGTGTGWGNEQYF.

The V gene is TRBV7-2, the J gene TRBJ2-2; the match to TRBD1 covers 8 bases. This CDR3 comprises 15 residues. Trimming removed 5 bases from V and 5 bases from J; junction bases left unmatched: 7. Germline-derived CDR1 and CDR2 are SGHTA and FQGNSA. The CDR3 loop reads CASSQGASSTGELFF. The CDR3 coding sequence is TGTGCCAGCAGCCAGGGGGCTAGTTCGACCGGGGAGCTGTTTTTT.

The chain couples TRBV5-6 to TRBJ2-5, with 13 bases identical to TRBD2. The CDR3 has 15 residues. CDR1 is SGHDT, CDR2 YYEEEE, per germline. Unmatched junction bases numbered 3, after V lost 5 bases and J lost 2 bases. The CDR3 protein is CASSILAGGQETQYF. The DNA of the CDR3 is TGTGCCAGCAGTATACTAGCGGGGGGGCAAGAGACCCAGTACTTC.

This chain joins TRBV5-6 and TRBJ2-5; possibly TRBD2 for D (5 bases). The germline V and J ends were trimmed by 5 bases and 5 bases, with 16 bases remaining between them. This CDR3 comprises 14 residues. Germline-derived CDR1 and CDR2 are SGHDT and YYEEEE. The CDR3 nucleotides are TGTGCCAGCAGACCGGAGGATCGCAGGGAGACCCAGTACTTC. As protein: CASRPEDRRETQYF.